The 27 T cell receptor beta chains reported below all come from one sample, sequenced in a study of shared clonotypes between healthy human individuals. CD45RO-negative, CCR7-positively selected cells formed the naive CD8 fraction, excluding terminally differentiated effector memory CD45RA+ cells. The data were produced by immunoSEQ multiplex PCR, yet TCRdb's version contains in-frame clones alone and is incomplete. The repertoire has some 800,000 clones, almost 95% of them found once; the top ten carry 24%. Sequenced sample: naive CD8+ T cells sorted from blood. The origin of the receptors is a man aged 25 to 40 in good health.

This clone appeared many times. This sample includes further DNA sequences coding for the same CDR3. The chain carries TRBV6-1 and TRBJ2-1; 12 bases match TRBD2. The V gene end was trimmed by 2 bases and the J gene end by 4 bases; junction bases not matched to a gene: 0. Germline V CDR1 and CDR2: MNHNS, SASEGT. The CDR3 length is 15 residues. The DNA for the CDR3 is TGTGCCAGCAGTGAACTAGCGGGAGGGTACAATGAGCAGTTCTTC. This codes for CASSELAGGYNEQFF.

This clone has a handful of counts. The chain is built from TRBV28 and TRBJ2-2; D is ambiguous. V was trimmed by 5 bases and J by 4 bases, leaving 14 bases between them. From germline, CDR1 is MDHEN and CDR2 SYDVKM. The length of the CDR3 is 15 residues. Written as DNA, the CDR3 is TGTGCCAGCAGTCCCCCCGTATCCAGCACCGGGGAGCTGTTTTTT. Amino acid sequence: CASSPPVSSTGELFF. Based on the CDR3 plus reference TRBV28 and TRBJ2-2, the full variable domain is DVKVTQSSRYLVKRTGEKVFLECVQDMDHENMFWYRQDPGLGLRLIYFSYDVKMKEKGDIPEGYSVSREKKERFSLILESASTNQTSMYLCASSPPVSSTGELFFGEGSRLTVL.

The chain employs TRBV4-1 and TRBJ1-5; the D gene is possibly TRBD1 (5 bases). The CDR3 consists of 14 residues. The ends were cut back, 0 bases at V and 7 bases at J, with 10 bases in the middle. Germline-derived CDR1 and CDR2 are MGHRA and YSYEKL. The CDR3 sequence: CASSQENRYQPQHF. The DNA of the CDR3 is TGCGCCAGCAGCCAAGAGAACAGGTACCAGCCCCAGCATTTT.

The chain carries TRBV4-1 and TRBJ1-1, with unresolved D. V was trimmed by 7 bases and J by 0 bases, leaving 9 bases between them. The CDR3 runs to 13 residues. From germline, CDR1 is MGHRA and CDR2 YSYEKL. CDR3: CASIAPMNTEAFF. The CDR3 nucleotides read TGCGCCAGCATCGCCCCCATGAACACTGAAGCTTTCTTT.

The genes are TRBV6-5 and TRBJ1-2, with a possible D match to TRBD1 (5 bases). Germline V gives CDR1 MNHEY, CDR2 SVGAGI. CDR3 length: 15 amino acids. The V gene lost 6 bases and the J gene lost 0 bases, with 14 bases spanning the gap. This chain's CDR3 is CASRGTGIANYGYTF. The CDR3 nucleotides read TGTGCCAGCAGGGGAACAGGCATAGCTAACTATGGCTACACCTTC.

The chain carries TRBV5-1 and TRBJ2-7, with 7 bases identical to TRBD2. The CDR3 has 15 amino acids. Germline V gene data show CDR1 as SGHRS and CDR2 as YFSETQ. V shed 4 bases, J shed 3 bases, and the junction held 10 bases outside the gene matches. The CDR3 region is CASSATSDLLYEQYF. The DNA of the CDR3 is TGCGCCAGCAGCGCAACTAGCGACCTCCTCTACGAGCAGTACTTC.

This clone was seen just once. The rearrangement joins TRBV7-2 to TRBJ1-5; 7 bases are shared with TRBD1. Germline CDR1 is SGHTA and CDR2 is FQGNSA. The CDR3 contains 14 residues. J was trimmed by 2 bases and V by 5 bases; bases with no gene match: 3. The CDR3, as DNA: TGTGCCAGCAGCCCCGACAGGGGCAATCAGCCCCAGCATTTT. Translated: CASSPDRGNQPQHF.

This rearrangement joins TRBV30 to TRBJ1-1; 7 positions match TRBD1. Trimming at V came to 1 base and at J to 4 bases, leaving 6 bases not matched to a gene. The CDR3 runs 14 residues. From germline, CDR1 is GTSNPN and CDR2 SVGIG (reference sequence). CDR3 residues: CAWSEGRGSTEAFF. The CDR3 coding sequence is TGTGCCTGGAGTGAGGGCAGGGGGAGCACTGAAGCTTTCTTT.

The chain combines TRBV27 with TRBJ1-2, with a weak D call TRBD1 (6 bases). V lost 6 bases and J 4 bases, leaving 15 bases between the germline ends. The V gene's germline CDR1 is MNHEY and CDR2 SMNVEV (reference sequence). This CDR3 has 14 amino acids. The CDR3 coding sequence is TGTGCCAGCAGCTCTAGGACAGAGCGCTATGGCTACACCTTC. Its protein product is CASSSRTERYGYTF.

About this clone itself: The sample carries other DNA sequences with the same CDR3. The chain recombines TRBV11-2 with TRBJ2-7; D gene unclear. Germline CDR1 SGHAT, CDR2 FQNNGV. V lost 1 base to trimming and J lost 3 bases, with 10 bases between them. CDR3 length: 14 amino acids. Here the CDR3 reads CASSLGGYSYEQYF. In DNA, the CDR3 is TGTGCCAGCAGCTTAGGTGGCTACAGCTACGAGCAGTACTTC.

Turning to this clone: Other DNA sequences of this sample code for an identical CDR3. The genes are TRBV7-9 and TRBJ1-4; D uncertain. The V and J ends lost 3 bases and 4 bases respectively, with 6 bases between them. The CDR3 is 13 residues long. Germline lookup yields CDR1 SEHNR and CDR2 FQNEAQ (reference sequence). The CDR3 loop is CASSFRGNEKLFF. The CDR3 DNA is TGTGCCAGCAGCTTCCGGGGTAATGAAAAACTGTTTTTT.

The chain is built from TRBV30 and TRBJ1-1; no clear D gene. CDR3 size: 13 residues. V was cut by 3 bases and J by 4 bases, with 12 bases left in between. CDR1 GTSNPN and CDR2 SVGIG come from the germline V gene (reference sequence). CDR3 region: CAWSHGWATEAFF. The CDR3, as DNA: TGTGCCTGGAGCCATGGGTGGGCCACTGAAGCTTTCTTT.

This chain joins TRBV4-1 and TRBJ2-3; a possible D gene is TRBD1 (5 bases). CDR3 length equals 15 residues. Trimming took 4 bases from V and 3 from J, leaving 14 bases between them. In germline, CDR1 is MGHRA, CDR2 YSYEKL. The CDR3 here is CASSPSNPGTDTQYF. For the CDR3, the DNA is TGCGCCAGCAGCCCGTCGAACCCAGGGACAGATACGCAGTATTTT.

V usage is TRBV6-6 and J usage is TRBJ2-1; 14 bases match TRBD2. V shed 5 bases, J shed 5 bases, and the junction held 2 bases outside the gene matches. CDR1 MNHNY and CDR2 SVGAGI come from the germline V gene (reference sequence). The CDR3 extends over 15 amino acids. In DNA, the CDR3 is TGTGCCAGCAGTCGGGGACTAGCGGGGGACAATGAGCAGTTCTTC. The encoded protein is CASSRGLAGDNEQFF.

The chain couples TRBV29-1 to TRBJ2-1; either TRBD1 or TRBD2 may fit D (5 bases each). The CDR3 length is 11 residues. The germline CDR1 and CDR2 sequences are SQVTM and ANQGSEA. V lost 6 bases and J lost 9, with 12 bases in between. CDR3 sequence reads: CSVASGPEQFF. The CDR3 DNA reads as TGCAGCGTCGCGTCGGGGCCTGAGCAGTTCTTC.

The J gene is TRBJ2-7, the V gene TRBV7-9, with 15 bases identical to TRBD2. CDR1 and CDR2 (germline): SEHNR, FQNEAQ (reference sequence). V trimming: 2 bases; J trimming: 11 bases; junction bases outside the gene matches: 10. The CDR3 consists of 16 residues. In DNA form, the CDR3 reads TGTGCCAGCAGCTTAAGCGGACTAGCGGGAGGGTTTGTCAAGTACTTC. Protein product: CASSLSGLAGGFVKYF.

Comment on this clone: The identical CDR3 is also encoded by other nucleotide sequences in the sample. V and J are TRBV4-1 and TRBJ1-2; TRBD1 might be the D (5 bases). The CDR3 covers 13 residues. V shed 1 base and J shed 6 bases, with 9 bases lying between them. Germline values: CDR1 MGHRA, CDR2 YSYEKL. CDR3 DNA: TGCGCCAGCAGCCAAGCTGGGACTGATGGCTACACCTTC. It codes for CASSQAGTDGYTF.

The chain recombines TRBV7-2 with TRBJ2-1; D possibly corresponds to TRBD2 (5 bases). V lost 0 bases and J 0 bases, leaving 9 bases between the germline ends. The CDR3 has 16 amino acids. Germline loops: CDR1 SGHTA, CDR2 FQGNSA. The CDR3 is CASSLAGVHSYNEQFF. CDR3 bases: TGTGCCAGCAGCTTAGCGGGAGTCCACTCCTACAATGAGCAGTTCTTC.

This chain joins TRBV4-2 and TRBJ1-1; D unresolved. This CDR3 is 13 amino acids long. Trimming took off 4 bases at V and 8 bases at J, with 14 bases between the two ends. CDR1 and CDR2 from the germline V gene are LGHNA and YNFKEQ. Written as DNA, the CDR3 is TGTGCCAGCAGCCCCGGAGGCCCCCGGGAAGCTTTCTTT. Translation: CASSPGGPREAFF.

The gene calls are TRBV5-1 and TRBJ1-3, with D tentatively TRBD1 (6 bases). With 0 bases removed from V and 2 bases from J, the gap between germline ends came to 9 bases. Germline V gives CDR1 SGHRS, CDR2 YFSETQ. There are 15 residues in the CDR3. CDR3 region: CASSLDRVPGNTIYF. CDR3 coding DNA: TGCGCCAGCAGCTTGGACAGGGTTCCTGGAAACACCATATATTTT.

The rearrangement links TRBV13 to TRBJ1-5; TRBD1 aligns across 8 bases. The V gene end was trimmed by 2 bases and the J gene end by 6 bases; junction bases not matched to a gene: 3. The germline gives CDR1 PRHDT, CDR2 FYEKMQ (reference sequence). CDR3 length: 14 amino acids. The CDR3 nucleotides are TGTGCCAGCAGCTTACAGGGGGCAGGTCAGCCCCAGCATTTT. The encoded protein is CASSLQGAGQPQHF.

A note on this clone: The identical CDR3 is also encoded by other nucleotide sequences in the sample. CDR3 bases: TGTGCCAGCAGTCATGGGCGAGGCGAGCAGTACTTC. This codes for CASSHGRGEQYF. The rearrangement joins TRBV27 to TRBJ2-7; D gene unclear. The CDR3 sequence is 12 residues long. V shed 5 bases and J shed 6 bases, with 11 bases lying between them. Germline V gene sequence: CDR1 MNHEY, CDR2 SMNVEV (reference sequence).

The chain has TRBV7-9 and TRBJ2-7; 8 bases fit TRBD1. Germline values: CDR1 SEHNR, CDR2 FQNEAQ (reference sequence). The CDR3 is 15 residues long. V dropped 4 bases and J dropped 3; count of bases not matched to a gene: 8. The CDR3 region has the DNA TGTGCCAGCAGCTCCCCTCGGACAGGGAACTACGAGCAGTACTTC. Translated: CASSSPRTGNYEQYF.

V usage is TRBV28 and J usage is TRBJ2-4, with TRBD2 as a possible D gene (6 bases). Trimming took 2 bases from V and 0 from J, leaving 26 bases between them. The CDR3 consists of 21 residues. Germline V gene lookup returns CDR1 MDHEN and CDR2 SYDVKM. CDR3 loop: CASSLVGLAQHSELAKNIQYF. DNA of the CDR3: TGTGCCAGCAGTTTAGTCGGGCTAGCGCAACACTCGGAACTAGCCAAAAACATTCAGTACTTC.

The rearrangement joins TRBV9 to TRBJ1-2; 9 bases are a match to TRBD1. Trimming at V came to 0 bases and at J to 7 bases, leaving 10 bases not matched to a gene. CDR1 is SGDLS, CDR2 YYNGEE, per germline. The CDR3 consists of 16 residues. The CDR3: CASSVAPGQGFGGYTF. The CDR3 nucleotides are TGTGCCAGCAGCGTAGCTCCGGGACAGGGCTTCGGTGGCTACACCTTC.

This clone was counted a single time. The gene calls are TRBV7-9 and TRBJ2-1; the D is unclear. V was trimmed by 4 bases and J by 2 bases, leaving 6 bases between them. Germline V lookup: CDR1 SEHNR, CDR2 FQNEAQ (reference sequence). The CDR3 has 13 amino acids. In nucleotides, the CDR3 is TGTGCCAGCAGCTATGTTCCCTACAATGAGCAGTTCTTC. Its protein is CASSYVPYNEQFF.

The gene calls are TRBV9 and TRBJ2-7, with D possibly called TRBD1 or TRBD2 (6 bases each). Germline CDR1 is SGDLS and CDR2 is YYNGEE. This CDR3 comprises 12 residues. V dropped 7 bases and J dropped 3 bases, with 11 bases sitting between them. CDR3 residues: CASGKGGYEQYF. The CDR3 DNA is TGTGCCAGCGGCAAGGGGGGCTACGAGCAGTACTTC. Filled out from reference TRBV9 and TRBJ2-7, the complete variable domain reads DSGVTQTPKHLITATGQRVTLRCSPRSGDLSVYWYQQSLDQGLQFLIQYYNGEERAKGNILERFSAQQFPDLHSELNLSSLELGDSALYFCASGKGGYEQYFGPGTRLTVT.